Below are 3 T cell receptor beta chains sequenced from a single sample in a study of blood T cell repertoires in COVID-19. Using immunoSEQ multiplex PCR, the repertoire was profiled, and TCRdb retains in-frame clones only, with some absent. The table has roughly 500,000 clones, roughly nine tenths seen once; the top ten hold about 1%. The sample was peripheral blood. All receptors derive from a man younger than 30 with COVID-19, enrolled during active disease.

The chain employs TRBV24-1 and TRBJ2-1; 7 bases match TRBD1. V lost 4 bases to trimming and J lost 3 bases; unmatched junction nucleotides: 8. The CDR3 is 16 amino acids. CDR1 and CDR2 from the germline V gene are KGHDR and SFDVKD. This chain's CDR3 is CATSDPWTGFYNEQFF. CDR3 in DNA: TGTGCCACCAGTGACCCCTGGACAGGATTCTACAATGAGCAGTTCTTC.

This rearrangement joins TRBV3-1 (or the pseudogene TRBV3-2) to TRBJ1-1; 9 nucleotides line up with TRBD1. Germline trimming cut 4 bases from V and 5 bases from J; bases unmatched to any gene: 8. The CDR3 sequence is 15 residues long. CDR1 and CDR2 (germline): LGHDT, YNNKEL (reference sequence). The CDR3 sequence is CASSPNNRGRTEAFF. The CDR3, as DNA: TGTGCCAGCAGCCCAAATAACAGGGGGCGAACTGAAGCTTTCTTT.

The V call is TRBV9, the J call TRBJ2-1; D gene unclear. The CDR3 contains 12 residues. With 4 bases removed from V and 7 bases from J, the gap between germline ends came to 9 bases. The germline CDR1 and CDR2 sequences are SGDLS and YYNGEE. CDR3 residues: CASSPTLNEQFF. CDR3 nucleotide sequence: TGTGCCAGCAGCCCTACGCTTAATGAGCAGTTCTTC.